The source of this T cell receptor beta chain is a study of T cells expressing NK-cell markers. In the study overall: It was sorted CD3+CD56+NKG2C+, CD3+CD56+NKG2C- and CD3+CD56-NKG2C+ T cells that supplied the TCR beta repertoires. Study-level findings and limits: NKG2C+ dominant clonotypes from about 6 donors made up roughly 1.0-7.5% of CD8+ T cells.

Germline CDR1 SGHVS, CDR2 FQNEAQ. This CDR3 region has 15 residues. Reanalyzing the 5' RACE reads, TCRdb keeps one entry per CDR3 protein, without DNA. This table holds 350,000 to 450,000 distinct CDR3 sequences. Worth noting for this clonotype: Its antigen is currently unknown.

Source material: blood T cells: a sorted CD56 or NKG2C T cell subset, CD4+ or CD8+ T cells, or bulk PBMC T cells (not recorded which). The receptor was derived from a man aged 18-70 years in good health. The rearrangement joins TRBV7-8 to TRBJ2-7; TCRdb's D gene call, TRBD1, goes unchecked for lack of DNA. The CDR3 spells CASSTLTPLAGEQYF.